This entry concerns a single T cell receptor beta chain. The data derive from a study of cytomegalovirus exposure and HLA in healthy donors. The overall study: A later analysis reported the same platform for the 100 to 150 validation repertoires and the roughly 650 first-cohort repertoires.

Clones were sequenced by immunoSEQ multiplex PCR, and TCRdb holds only the in-frame ones, with some missing. The sample shows nearly 80,000 clones, 90% to 95% of them seen only once. The J segment lost 1 base and the V segment lost 4 bases, leaving 7 bases of the junction unmatched. The CDR3 has 16 amino acids. Per the germline V gene, CDR1 is SGHDT and CDR2 is YYEEEE. The chain is built from TRBV5-6 and TRBJ1-1; 10 nucleotides align to TRBD1. The sequence was obtained from a woman aged 25 to 39 in good health and CMV-seronegative. Source material: PBMCs. The CDR3 region is CASSPGQGSWNTEAFF. The CDR3 coding sequence is TGTGCCAGCAGCCCGGGACAGGGGAGTTGGAACACTGAAGCTTTCTTT.